The entry below gives a single T cell receptor beta chain sequence along with its context. Its antigen remains unidentified. The data were obtained in a study of OX40 agonist ivuxolimab in advanced cancers. Turning to the study itself: In this cohort, patients received ivuxolimab, an agonistic anti-OX40 (CD134) antibody. Age averaged about 66 years (range about 23 to 80), and 82.7% were male.

TCRdb's copy holds only in-frame clones and misses some; the assay was immunoSEQ multiplex PCR. The sample has 35,000 or so clones; around nine tenths are singletons. Study-level points and caveats: At 0.1 to 3.0 mg/kg and by week 6, clonal expansion occurred in CD4+ and CD8+ blood T cells. Some of the lowest clonal expansion was seen in partial responders at 0.1-3.0 mg/kg.

V dropped 4 bases and J dropped 6; count of bases not matched to a gene: 10. The length of the CDR3 is 15 residues. The germline CDR1 and CDR2 sequences are LNHDA and SQIVND (reference sequence). This TCR was sampled from an adult with an advanced solid tumor such as melanoma, head and neck, liver or kidney cancer. The sample was CD4+ or CD8+ T cells sorted from blood, taken in a trial of the OX40 agonist ivuxolimab. This sequence joins TRBV19 and TRBJ1-1, with TRBD1 matching over 8 bases. Here the CDR3 reads CASSRRYRGSAEAFF. The CDR3 nucleotides are TGTGCCAGTAGTAGACGATACAGGGGGAGCGCTGAAGCTTTCTTT.